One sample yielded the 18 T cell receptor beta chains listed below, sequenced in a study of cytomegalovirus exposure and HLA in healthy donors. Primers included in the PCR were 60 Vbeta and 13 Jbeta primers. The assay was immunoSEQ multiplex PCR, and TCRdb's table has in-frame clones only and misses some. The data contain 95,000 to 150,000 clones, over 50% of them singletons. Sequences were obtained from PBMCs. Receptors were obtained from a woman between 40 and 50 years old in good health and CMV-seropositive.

CDR3 nucleotides: TGTGCCAGCAGTTTAGGAGGGTGGAACGAGCAGTACTTC. Translation gives CASSLGGWNEQYF. The V call is TRBV28, the J call TRBJ2-5, with a weak D call TRBD2 (6 bases). Matching the DNA end better, TRBJ2-7 makes the J call doubtful. The CDR3 contains 13 residues. Germline V CDR1 and CDR2: MDHEN, SYDVKM.

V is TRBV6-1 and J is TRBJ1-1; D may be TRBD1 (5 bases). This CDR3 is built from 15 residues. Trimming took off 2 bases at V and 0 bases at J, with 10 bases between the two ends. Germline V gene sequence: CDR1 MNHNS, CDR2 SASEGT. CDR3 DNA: TGTGCCAGCAGTGAACTTGGACACATGAACACTGAAGCTTTCTTT. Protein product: CASSELGHMNTEAFF.

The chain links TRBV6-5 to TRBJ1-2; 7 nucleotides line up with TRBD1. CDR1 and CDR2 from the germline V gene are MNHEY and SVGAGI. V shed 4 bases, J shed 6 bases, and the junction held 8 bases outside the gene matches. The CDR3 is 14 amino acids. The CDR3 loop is CASSWQGGSDGYTF. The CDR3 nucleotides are TGTGCCAGCAGTTGGCAGGGGGGCTCAGATGGCTACACCTTC.

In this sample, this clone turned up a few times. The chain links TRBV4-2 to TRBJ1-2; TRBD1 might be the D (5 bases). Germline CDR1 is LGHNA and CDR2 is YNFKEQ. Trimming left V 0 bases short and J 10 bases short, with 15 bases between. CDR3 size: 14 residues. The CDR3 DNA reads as TGTGCCAGCAGCCAAGACATAGGGGCGGGGGACTACACCTTC. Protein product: CASSQDIGAGDYTF.

The CDR3 DNA sequence: TGTGCCTACTGGACAGTCTATGGCTACACCTTC. Translating gives CAYWTVYGYTF. The chain joins TRBV28 to TRBJ1-2; TRBD1 is a possible D gene (6 bases). CDR3 size: 11 residues. From germline, CDR1 is MDHEN and CDR2 SYDVKM. Trimming left V 11 bases short and J 4 bases short, with 11 bases between.

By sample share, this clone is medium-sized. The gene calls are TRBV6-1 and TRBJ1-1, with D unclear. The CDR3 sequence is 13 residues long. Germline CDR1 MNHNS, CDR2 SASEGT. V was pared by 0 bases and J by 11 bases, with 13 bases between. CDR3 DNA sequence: TGTGCCAGCAGTGAAGCGAAAGACCTGAGGGCTTTCTTT. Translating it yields CASSEAKDLRAFF.

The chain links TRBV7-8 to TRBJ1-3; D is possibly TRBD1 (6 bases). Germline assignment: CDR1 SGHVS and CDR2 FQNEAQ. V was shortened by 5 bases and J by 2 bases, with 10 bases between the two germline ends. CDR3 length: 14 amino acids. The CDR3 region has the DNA TGTGCCAGCAGCACCGGGACAACTGGAAACACCATATATTTT. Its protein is CASSTGTTGNTIYF.

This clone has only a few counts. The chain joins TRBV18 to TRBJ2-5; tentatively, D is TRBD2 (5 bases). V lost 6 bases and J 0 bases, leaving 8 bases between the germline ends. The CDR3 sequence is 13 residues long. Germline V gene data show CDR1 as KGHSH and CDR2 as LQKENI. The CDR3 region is CASSIGDQETQYF. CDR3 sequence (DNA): TGTGCCAGCTCCATCGGGGACCAAGAGACCCAGTACTTC.

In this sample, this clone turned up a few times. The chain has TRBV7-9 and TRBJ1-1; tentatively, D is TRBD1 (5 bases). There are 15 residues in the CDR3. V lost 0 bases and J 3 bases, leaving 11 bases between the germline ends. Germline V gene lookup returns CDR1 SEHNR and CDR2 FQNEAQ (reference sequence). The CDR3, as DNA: TGTGCCAGCAGCTTAGCTGCAGGGAGGGACACTGAAGCTTTCTTT. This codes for CASSLAAGRDTEAFF.

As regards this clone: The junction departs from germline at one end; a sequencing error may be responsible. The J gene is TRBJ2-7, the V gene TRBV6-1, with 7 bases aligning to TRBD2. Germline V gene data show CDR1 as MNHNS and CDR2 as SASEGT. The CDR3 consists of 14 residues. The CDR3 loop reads CASNVFTTSETPNF. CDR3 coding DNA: TGTGCCAGCAACGTATTCACAACTAGCGAGACCCCTAACTTC.

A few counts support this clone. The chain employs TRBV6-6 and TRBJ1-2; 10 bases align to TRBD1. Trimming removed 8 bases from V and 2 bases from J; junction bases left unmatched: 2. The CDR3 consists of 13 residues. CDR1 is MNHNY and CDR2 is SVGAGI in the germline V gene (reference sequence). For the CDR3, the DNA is TGTGCCAGCTCGACAGGGGGCAACTATGGCTACACCTTC. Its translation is CASSTGGNYGYTF.

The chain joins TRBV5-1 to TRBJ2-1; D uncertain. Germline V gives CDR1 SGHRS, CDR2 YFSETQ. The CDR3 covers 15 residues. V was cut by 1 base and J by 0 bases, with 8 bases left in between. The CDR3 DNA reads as TGCGCCAGCAGCTTGATGGGCCTCTCCTACAATGAGCAGTTCTTC. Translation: CASSLMGLSYNEQFF.

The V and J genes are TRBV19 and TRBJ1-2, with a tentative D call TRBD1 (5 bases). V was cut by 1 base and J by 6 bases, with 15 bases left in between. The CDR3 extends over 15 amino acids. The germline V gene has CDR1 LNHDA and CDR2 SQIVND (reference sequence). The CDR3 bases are TGTGCCAGTAGTATAGGTGGGGGAGGGTTCCATGGCTACACCTTC. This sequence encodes CASSIGGGGFHGYTF.

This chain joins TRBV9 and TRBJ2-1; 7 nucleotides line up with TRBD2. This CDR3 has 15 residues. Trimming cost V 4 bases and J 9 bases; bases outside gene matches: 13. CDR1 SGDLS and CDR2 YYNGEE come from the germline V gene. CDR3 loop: CASSSPLGGRGEQFF. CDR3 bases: TGTGCCAGCAGCTCTCCCTTGGGTGGGAGGGGTGAGCAGTTCTTC.

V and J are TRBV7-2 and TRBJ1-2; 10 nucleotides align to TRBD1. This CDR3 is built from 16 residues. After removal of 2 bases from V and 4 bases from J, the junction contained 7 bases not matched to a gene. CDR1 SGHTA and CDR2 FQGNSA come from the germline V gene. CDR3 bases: TGTGCCAGCAGCTTAATTGGACAGGGGGGATCCTATGGCTACACCTTC. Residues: CASSLIGQGGSYGYTF.

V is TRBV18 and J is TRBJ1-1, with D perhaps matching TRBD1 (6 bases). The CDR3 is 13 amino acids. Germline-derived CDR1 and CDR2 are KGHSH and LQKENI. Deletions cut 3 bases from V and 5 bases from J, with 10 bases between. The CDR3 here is CASSPQGWTEAFF. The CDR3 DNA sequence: TGTGCCAGCTCACCTCAGGGGTGGACTGAAGCTTTCTTT.

CDR3 DNA: TGTGCCATCAGTCAGACAGGGGCGGACACTGAAGCTTTCTTT. Translated: CAISQTGADTEAFF. J is TRBJ1-1 and V is TRBV10-3; 8 nucleotides agree with TRBD1. V shed 5 bases, J shed 3 bases, and the junction held 5 bases outside the gene matches. The CDR3 length is 14 residues. Germline V lookup: CDR1 ENHRY, CDR2 SYGVKD.

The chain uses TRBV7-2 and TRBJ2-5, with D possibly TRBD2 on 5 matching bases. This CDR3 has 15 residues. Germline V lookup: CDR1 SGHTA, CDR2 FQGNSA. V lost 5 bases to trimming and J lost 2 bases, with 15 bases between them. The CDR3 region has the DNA TGTGCCAGCAGCCCCCGCCGAGGGCCGCAAGAGACCCAGTACTTC. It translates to CASSPRRGPQETQYF.